This TCR beta chain was profiled in a study of blood T cell repertoires in COVID-19. Study as a whole: Samples taken during acute and convalescent COVID-19 were collected in the United States, Italy and Spain.

The V gene's germline CDR1 is GTSNPN and CDR2 SVGIG (reference sequence). The CDR3 runs 14 residues. V lost 4 bases, J lost 5 bases, and 9 bases stayed unmatched. In the study's own analysis: Amplification of reference gene primers provided the estimated nucleated cell counts. Clones were sequenced by immunoSEQ multiplex PCR, and TCRdb holds only the in-frame ones, with some missing. The DNA gave D and trimming, while V, J and clone size come from that table. The sample shows some 21,000 clones, around 82% of them seen only once. This clone appeared a few times. V and J are TRBV30 and TRBJ2-7; 9 nucleotides agree with TRBD1. The receptor comes from a man aged 55 to 70 with active COVID-19. The sequenced sample consisted of peripheral blood. The CDR3 sequence is CAWTRTGVEDEQYF. CDR3 nucleotides: TGTGCCTGGACCCGGACAGGGGTGGAAGACGAGCAGTACTTC.